The 9 T cell receptor beta chains below come from one sample, sequenced in a study of graft-versus-host responses after intestinal transplantation. The protocol was immunoSEQ multiplex PCR, while the TCRdb copy is restricted to in-frame clones and leaves out a portion. The repertoire includes some 70,000 clones, about nine tenths of them detected once, and 6.5% to 8% sits in the top ten. Sequenced here: bone marrow, sampled 700 to 850 days after intestinal transplantation. Receptor source: a human patient who received an intestinal transplant, so some T cells may come from the graft donor.

V and J are TRBV5-5 and TRBJ2-5; 10 nucleotides align to TRBD2. Trimming cost V 10 bases and J 4 bases; bases outside gene matches: 13. This CDR3 spans 15 amino acids. Looked up from germline, CDR1 is SGHKS and CDR2 is YYEKEE (reference sequence). CDR3 in amino acids: CAGGLSGTSVETQYF. The CDR3 DNA is TGTGCCGGAGGACTCTCCGGGACTAGCGTAGAGACCCAGTACTTC.

The chain recombines TRBV6-6 with TRBJ1-5; D call uncertain. Germline CDR1 MNHNY, CDR2 SVGAGI (reference sequence). The CDR3 contains 14 residues. V was shortened by 8 bases and J by 4 bases, with 15 bases between the two germline ends. The CDR3 sequence: CASRLTQANQPQHF. CDR3 sequence (DNA): TGTGCCAGCCGGTTAACGCAGGCGAATCAGCCCCAGCATTTT.

The genes are TRBV7-9 and TRBJ2-7, with D tentatively TRBD1 or TRBD2 (5 bases each). Germline assignment: CDR1 SEHNR and CDR2 FQNEAQ (reference sequence). Trimming stripped 5 bases from V and 7 bases from J, with 15 bases between. This CDR3 contains 13 residues. CDR3 sequence reads: CASSAPGTQEQYF. Here the CDR3 DNA reads TGTGCCAGCAGCGCACCCGGGACGCAAGAGCAGTACTTC.

The V gene is TRBV30, the J gene TRBJ2-7; D assignment may be TRBD1 or TRBD2 (6 bases each). This CDR3 region has 13 residues. Deletions cut 4 bases from V and 7 bases from J, with 17 bases between. The V gene's germline CDR1 is GTSNPN and CDR2 SVGIG (reference sequence). CDR3 region: CAWTRGAAGEQYF. DNA of the CDR3: TGTGCCTGGACTAGGGGGGCGGCCGGGGAGCAGTACTTC.

The genes are TRBV5-1 and TRBJ1-3, with D perhaps TRBD1 (6 bases). From germline, CDR1 is SGHRS and CDR2 YFSETQ. The CDR3 runs to 17 residues. V was pared by 0 bases and J by 0 bases, with 13 bases between. CDR3 loop: CASSLDGTPYSGNTIYF. The DNA of the CDR3 is TGCGCCAGCAGCTTGGACGGGACACCTTACTCTGGAAACACCATATATTTT.

This chain joins TRBV4-1 and TRBJ2-1; 8 nucleotides line up with TRBD1. Losses at the gene ends were 3 bases for V and 9 bases for J; bases not matched to a gene: 7. This CDR3 region has 14 residues. Germline CDR1 MGHRA, CDR2 YSYEKL. DNA for the CDR3: TGCGCCAGCAGCCAGGGGACAGGTCGACGTGAGCAGTTCTTC. It translates to CASSQGTGRREQFF.

J is TRBJ1-5 and V is TRBV6-5, with TRBD1 as a possible D gene (6 bases). The V end was cut by 4 bases, the J end by 7 bases, with 11 bases between. Per germline, CDR1 MNHEY and CDR2 SVGAGI. The CDR3 length is 13 residues. The CDR3 DNA is TGTGCCAGCAGTTCGGCAGGGGCCCAGCCCCAGCATTTT. This sequence encodes CASSSAGAQPQHF.

This chain's CDR3 is CASTPREVNNEQFF. The CDR3 DNA sequence: TGTGCCAGCACCCCGCGGGAGGTTAACAATGAGCAGTTCTTC. The rearrangement uses TRBV11-2 and TRBJ2-1; 8 positions agree with TRBD2. Germline CDR1 is SGHAT and CDR2 is FQNNGV. The J segment lost 5 bases and the V segment lost 7 bases, leaving 7 bases of the junction unmatched. This CDR3 has 14 amino acids.

This chain links TRBV6-1 with TRBJ2-7; 7 bases align to TRBD1. CDR3 size: 11 residues. V shed 10 bases and J 4 bases; nucleotides not matched to a gene: 4. Germline V lookup: CDR1 MNHNS, CDR2 SASEGT. DNA of the CDR3: TGTGCCACCGGGACAGAATACGAGCAGTACTTC. It yields the protein CATGTEYEQYF.